This T cell receptor beta chain was identified in a study of cytomegalovirus exposure and HLA in healthy donors. Background on the study: The 120 or so validation repertoires were produced on the same platform as the 700 or so repertoires of the first cohort. This was reported in a later analysis.

This clone appeared once. Its antigen is undetermined. Germline values: CDR1 SNHLY, CDR2 FYNNEI. The CDR3 totals 14 residues. The junction had 8 bases not matched to a gene; V was cut back by 11 bases and J by 2 bases. Broader study findings: It was approximately 160 TCR beta chains that were listed as cytomegalovirus-associated. Accounts indicate the classifier identified cytomegalovirus status with strong specificity and sensitivity.

The assay was immunoSEQ multiplex PCR, and TCRdb's table has in-frame clones only and misses some. There are 65,000 to 90,000 clones in the sample; roughly 89% occur only once, and 3% to 4.5% lies in the top ten. The donors were in the roughly 120-subject validation cohort, distinct from the approximately 670-subject first cohort. This chain joins TRBV2 and TRBJ2-7; 11 bases fit TRBD1. Sequencing was done on a sample of PBMCs. This TCR was recovered from a woman aged 18-29 years in good health and CMV-seropositive. The CDR3 region has the DNA TGTGCCGGGCGTAGGGGACAGGGGGCCTACGAGCAGTACTTC. Protein product: CAGRRGQGAYEQYF.